The clone carrying this T cell receptor beta chain was counted between two and nine times. In the study's own analysis: Nucleated cell counts were estimated from reference gene primer amplification. Produced via immunoSEQ multiplex PCR; TCRdb's table is partial and in-frame only. That table is the source of V, J and clone size, and D and trimming were worked out from the DNA. The table includes a few hundred thousand clones, about nine tenths detected once. This entry is derived from a study of blood T cell repertoires in COVID-19. The germline CDR1 and CDR2 sequences are GTSNPN and SVGIG (reference sequence). CDR3 length equals 14 residues. Unmatched junction bases numbered 3, after V lost 3 bases and J lost 4 bases. Participants spanned ages about 18 to 100 years and resided in about two dozen US areas. Participant-given clinical history determined each cohort assignment. The study counted Cohort 3 donors as recovered given two negative PCRs, clearance, or symptom resolution.

The specimen was PBMCs or T cells enriched from blood (not recorded which). The source is a woman aged 25-40 years who had recovered from COVID-19. This chain joins TRBV30 and TRBJ2-1; 10 nucleotides match TRBD2. As DNA, the CDR3 is TGTGCCTGGAGAGCTAGCGGGGGTTACAATGAGCAGTTCTTC. This codes for CAWRASGGYNEQFF.